These 8 T cell receptor beta chains share one sample of origin, sequenced in a study of blood T cell repertoires in COVID-19. The data were produced by immunoSEQ multiplex PCR, yet TCRdb's version contains in-frame clones alone and is incomplete. The table lists roughly 250,000 clones, 75% to 90% of them singletons. The material sequenced was peripheral blood. Receptors originate from a man younger than 40 with acute or convalescent COVID-19.

The V gene is TRBV29-1, the J gene TRBJ1-5, with D possibly TRBD1 on 5 matching bases. Between the trimmed V and J ends, which lost 4 bases and 5 bases, there was a span of 12 bases. CDR1 and CDR2 from the germline V gene are SQVTM and ANQGSEA. The CDR3 is 13 residues long. CDR3 residues: CSVAMGQDQPQHF. CDR3 coding DNA: TGCAGCGTTGCGATGGGGCAGGATCAGCCCCAGCATTTT.

The CDR3 DNA sequence: TGTGCCACCAGCAGAGGCCCTGGGGGGTTAACTAATGAAAAACTGTTTTTT. Residues: CATSRGPGGLTNEKLFF. The chain has TRBV15 and TRBJ1-4; a possible D gene is TRBD1 (5 bases). The CDR3 runs to 17 residues. CDR1 is LNHNV, CDR2 YYDKDF, per germline (reference sequence). V was trimmed by 1 base and J by 1 base, leaving 13 bases between them.

The chain employs TRBV28 and TRBJ2-7; D possibly corresponds to TRBD1 (7 bases). The germline CDR1 and CDR2 sequences are MDHEN and SYDVKM. V lost 6 bases and J lost 2, with 17 bases in between. The CDR3 has 15 residues. CDR3 protein: CASRGGQMLTYEQYF. In nucleotides, the CDR3 is TGTGCCAGCAGGGGGGGACAGATGCTTACCTACGAGCAGTACTTC.

CDR3 sequence: CASSGQGAFGNTIYF. CDR3 nucleotides: TGTGCCAGCAGCGGCCAGGGGGCTTTTGGAAACACCATATATTTT. The chain joins TRBV9 to TRBJ1-3, with TRBD1 matching over 8 bases. J lost 3 bases, V lost 3 bases, and 5 bases had no gene match. This CDR3 spans 15 amino acids. Germline loops: CDR1 SGDLS, CDR2 YYNGEE.

The genes are TRBV11-1 and TRBJ1-2; D is perhaps TRBD1 (6 bases). V shed 5 bases and J shed 5 bases, with 12 bases lying between them. The CDR3 extends over 13 amino acids. Germline CDR1 reads SGHAT; CDR2 reads FQDESV (reference sequence). Here the CDR3 DNA reads TGTGCCAGCAGCCCGGGACACAGATATGGCTACACCTTC. It translates to CASSPGHRYGYTF.

This rearrangement joins TRBV3-1 (or the pseudogene TRBV3-2) to TRBJ2-2; 10 nucleotides match TRBD2. With V trimmed by 4 bases and J by 3 bases, 11 bases remained unmatched. Germline assignment: CDR1 LGHDT and CDR2 YNNKEL (reference sequence). This CDR3 is 18 amino acids long. In DNA form, the CDR3 reads TGTGCCAGCAGCCTCTTGGGACTAGCGACCGATTACACCGGGGAGCTGTTTTTT. As protein: CASSLLGLATDYTGELFF.

This clone was counted once. The chain has TRBV7-2 and TRBJ1-2; D call uncertain. Germline CDR1 is SGHTA and CDR2 is FQGNSA. The germline V and J ends were trimmed by 0 bases and 1 base, with 9 bases remaining between them. The CDR3 is made up of 15 amino acids. The CDR3 sequence: CASSLAAGGNYGYTF. The CDR3 DNA is TGTGCCAGCAGCTTAGCGGCAGGAGGTAACTATGGCTACACCTTC.

The V call is TRBV28, the J call TRBJ1-1, with a tentative D call TRBD1 (6 bases). Germline V lookup: CDR1 MDHEN, CDR2 SYDVKM. The V end was cut by 6 bases, the J end by 1 base, with 12 bases between. This CDR3 has 14 residues. This CDR3 is CASSPLTGNTEAFF. CDR3 in DNA: TGTGCCAGCAGCCCCCTGACAGGGAACACTGAAGCTTTCTTT.